Listed below are T cell receptor beta chains from one sample, sequenced in a study of shared clonotypes between healthy human individuals. Profiling relied on immunoSEQ multiplex PCR, and the TCRdb table lists in-frame clones only, not all of them. The sample comprises 2 million to 3 million clones, 80% to 95% of which are singletons, and 0.36% rests with the top ten. Sequencing used naive CD4+ T cells from PBMCs. Every receptor here comes from a man between 18 and 29 years old in good health. Some clones in this sample may be carry-over from other donors' samples. Each CDR3 is given with its conserved first and last residue. The D gene is left open where the match is weak. Clone size is shown for a subset of rows, as once, few, many or a class of expanded clone.

>13|TRBV27|once|TRBJ1-2|.
CASSLVLGYGYTF
TGTGCCAGCAGTTTAGTTCTGGGGTATGGCTACACCTTC
>15|TRBV19|.|TRBJ1-1|.
CASRRFGLDRTEAFF
TGTGCCAGTAGACGATTCGGCTTAGACAGGACTGAAGCTTTCTTT
>15|TRBV6-5|.|TRBJ2-7|.
CASSYSSNGAYEQYF
TGTGCCAGCAGTTACTCGAGTAACGGGGCCTACGAGCAGTACTTC
>13|TRBV19|.|TRBJ2-3|.
CASRTASTDTQYF
TGTGCCAGCAGGACAGCAAGCACAGATACGCAGTATTTT
>15|TRBV6-6|.|TRBJ1-1|TRBD1
CASSGDRGIYTEAFF
TGTGCCAGCAGCGGGGACAGGGGGATATACACTGAAGCTTTCTTT
>15|TRBV4-2|.|TRBJ2-7|.
CASSQLKGGAYEQYF
TGTGCCAGCAGCCAGTTAAAGGGGGGGGCCTACGAGCAGTACTTC
>10|TRBV30|.|TRBJ1-2|.
CACQRYGYTF
TGTGCCTGCCAACGCTATGGCTACACCTTC
>15|TRBV7-3|once|TRBJ2-1|TRBD2
CASSRSGTPYNEQFF
TGTGCCAGCAGCCGAAGCGGGACGCCCTACAATGAGCAGTTCTTC
>18|TRBV5-1|.|TRBJ2-5|TRBD2
CASSLRWIAGGVRETQYF
TGCGCCAGCAGCTTGAGGTGGATAGCGGGAGGAGTTCGGGAGACCCAGTACTTC
>14|TRBV19|few|TRBJ1-1|TRBD1
CASSMGTVKTEAFF
TGTGCCAGTAGTATGGGGACAGTAAAGACTGAAGCTTTCTTT
>15|TRBV6-5|once|TRBJ2-7|.
CASSYVFGGTYEQYF
TGTGCCAGCAGTTATGTTTTCGGGGGAACCTACGAGCAGTACTTC
>13|TRBV27|.|TRBJ1-1|.
CASSLSRYTEAFF
TGTGCCAGCAGTTTATCCCGGTATACTGAAGCTTTCTTT
>14|TRBV6-1|.|TRBJ2-1|.
CASSGGDSYNEQFF
TGTGCCAGCAGTGGAGGGGACTCTTACAATGAGCAGTTCTTC
>14|TRBV27|.|TRBJ2-7|TRBD1
CASSRGTGGYEQYF
TGTGCCAGCAGTAGGGGGACAGGGGGCTACGAGCAGTACTTC
>13|TRBV7-9|.|TRBJ2-7|.
CASSLVSAPEQYF
TGTGCCAGCAGCTTAGTTTCGGCGCCCGAGCAGTACTTC
>15|TRBV4-1|.|TRBJ2-3|TRBD2
CASSPGLAGGDTQYF
TGCGCCAGCAGCCCAGGACTAGCCGGGGGGGATACGCAGTATTTT
>15|TRBV9|.|TRBJ1-5|TRBD1
CASSVTGGRVQPQHF
TGTGCCAGCAGCGTCACAGGGGGTAGGGTACAGCCCCAGCATTTT
>13|TRBV18|.|TRBJ1-3|.
CASSPGLVDTIYF
TGTGCCAGCTCACCGGGCCTGGTGGACACCATATATTTT
>17|TRBV18|.|TRBJ2-4|.
CASSLGRQELAKNIQYF
TGTGCCAGCTCACTAGGCCGACAGGAGTTAGCCAAAAACATTCAGTACTTC
>15|TRBV18|.|TRBJ1-1|TRBD1
CASSPSDRGLTEAFF
TGTGCCAGCTCACCGTCGGACAGGGGGCTGACTGAAGCTTTCTTT
>17|TRBV7-7|.|TRBJ1-2|TRBD1
CASSRLQDRESDYGYTF
TGTGCCAGCAGCCGACTTCAGGACAGGGAGAGTGACTATGGCTACACCTTC
>16|TRBV7-2|.|TRBJ2-1|.
CASSRLVGLSYNEQFF
TGTGCCAGCAGCCGACTCGTCGGGCTCTCCTACAATGAGCAGTTCTTC